One sample yielded the 4 T cell receptor beta chains listed below, sequenced in a study of T cells in Graves' hyperthyroidism and ophthalmopathy. Researchers took RNA transcripts and amplified the TCR beta CDR3 regions from them. First-round RT-PCR with HTBI primers amplified the TCR CDR3 region. TCRdb ran MiXCR on the multiplex PCR reads and lists one entry per CDR3 protein. The sample holds about 500,000 distinct CDR3 sequences, roughly 15% seen once. Sequences were obtained from blood. The receptors were sampled from a woman aged 25 to 45 with Graves' ophthalmopathy.

J is TRBJ2-7 and V is TRBV15; 7 positions agree with TRBD2. There are 17 residues in the CDR3. With V trimmed by 0 bases and J by 1 base, 9 bases remained unmatched. Looked up from germline, CDR1 is LNHNV and CDR2 is YYDKDF (reference sequence). CDR3 sequence: CATSRESAGRGSYEQYF. The CDR3 DNA follows: TGTGCCACCAGCAGAGAGTCCGCGGGGAGGGGTTCCTACGAGCAGTACTTC.

This clonotype was observed many times. The gene calls are TRBV28 and TRBJ2-5; D might be TRBD1 (6 bases). The germline gives CDR1 MDHEN, CDR2 SYDVKM. V was trimmed by 2 bases and J by 6 bases, leaving 13 bases between them. The CDR3 spans 14 residues. The chain's CDR3 is CASSLAGAAKTQYF. In DNA, the CDR3 is TGTGCCAGCAGTTTAGCAGGGGCGGCGAAGACCCAGTACTTC.

This clonotype was counted many times. The CDR3 spells CSARDLAGVGDEQFF. The DNA of the CDR3 is TGCAGTGCTAGAGATTTAGCGGGTGTGGGCGATGAGCAGTTCTTC. The V call is TRBV20-1, the J call TRBJ2-1; 7 bases agree with TRBD2. Germline-derived CDR1 and CDR2 are DFQATT and SNEGSKA (reference sequence). The CDR3 covers 15 residues. V was clipped by 0 bases and J by 8 bases; unmatched bases: 10.

A few counts support this clonotype. This rearrangement joins TRBV7-2 to TRBJ2-1; no definite D call. CDR1 SGHTA and CDR2 FQGNSA come from the germline V gene. The CDR3 is made up of 15 amino acids. With 5 bases removed from V and 3 bases from J, the gap between germline ends came to 14 bases. The CDR3 DNA is TGTGCCAGCAGCCCACCACCTCGGGTCTACAATGAGCAGTTCTTC. Translation gives CASSPPPRVYNEQFF.